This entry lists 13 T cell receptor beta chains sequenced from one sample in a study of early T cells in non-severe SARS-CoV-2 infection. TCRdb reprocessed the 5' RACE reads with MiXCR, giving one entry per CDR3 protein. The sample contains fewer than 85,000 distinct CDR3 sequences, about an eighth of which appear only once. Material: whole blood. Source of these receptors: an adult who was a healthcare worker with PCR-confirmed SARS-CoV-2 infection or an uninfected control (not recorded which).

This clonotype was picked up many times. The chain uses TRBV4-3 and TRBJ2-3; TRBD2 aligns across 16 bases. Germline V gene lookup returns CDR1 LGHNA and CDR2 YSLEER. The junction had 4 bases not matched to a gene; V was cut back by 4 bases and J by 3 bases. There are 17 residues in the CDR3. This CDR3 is CASSLGTSGRGTDTQYF. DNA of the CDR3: TGCGCCAGCAGCCTGGGGACTAGCGGGAGGGGAACAGATACGCAGTATTTT.

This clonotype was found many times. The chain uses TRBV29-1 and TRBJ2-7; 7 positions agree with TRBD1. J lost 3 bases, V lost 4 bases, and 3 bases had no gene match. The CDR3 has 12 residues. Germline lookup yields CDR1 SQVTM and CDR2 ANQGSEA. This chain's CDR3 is CSVGRDSYEQYF. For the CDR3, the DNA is TGCAGCGTTGGAAGGGACAGCTACGAGCAGTACTTC.

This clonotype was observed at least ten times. The CDR3 DNA sequence: TGCAGCGTTGACAGGGGAGGAGGGGGTGAGCAGTTCTTC. Translated, it gives CSVDRGGGGEQFF. This sequence joins TRBV29-1 and TRBJ2-1; either TRBD1 or TRBD2 may fit D (6 bases each). This CDR3 contains 13 residues. Trimming left V 3 bases short and J 9 bases short, with 15 bases between. Germline assignment: CDR1 SQVTM and CDR2 ANQGSEA.

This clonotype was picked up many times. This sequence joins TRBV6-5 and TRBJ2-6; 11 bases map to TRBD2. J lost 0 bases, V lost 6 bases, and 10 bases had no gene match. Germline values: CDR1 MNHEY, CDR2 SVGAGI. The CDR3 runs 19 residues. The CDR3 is CASRPRGLAGFSGANVLTF. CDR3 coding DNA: TGTGCCAGCAGACCCCGCGGACTAGCGGGTTTCTCTGGGGCCAACGTCCTGACTTTC.

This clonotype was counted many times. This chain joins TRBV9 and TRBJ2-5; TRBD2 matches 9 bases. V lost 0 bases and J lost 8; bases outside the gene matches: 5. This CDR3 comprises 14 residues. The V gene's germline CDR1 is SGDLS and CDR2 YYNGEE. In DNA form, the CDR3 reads TGTGCCAGCAGCGTAGAGGGACTAGCAGGTACCCAGTACTTC. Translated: CASSVEGLAGTQYF.

The CDR3 DNA reads TGCAGCGTGGCCGGACAGGGCTATGGCTACACCTTC. It specifies CSVAGQGYGYTF. This rearrangement joins TRBV29-1 to TRBJ1-2; 8 bases align to TRBD1. The ends lost 6 bases at V and 4 bases at J; junction bases unmatched: 4. The CDR3 runs 12 residues. The V gene's germline CDR1 is SQVTM and CDR2 ANQGSEA.

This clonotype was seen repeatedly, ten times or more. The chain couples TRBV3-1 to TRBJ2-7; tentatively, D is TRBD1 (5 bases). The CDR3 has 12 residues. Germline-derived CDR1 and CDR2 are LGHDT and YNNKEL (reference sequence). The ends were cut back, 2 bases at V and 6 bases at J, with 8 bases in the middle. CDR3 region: CASSQPQGEQYF. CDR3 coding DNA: TGTGCCAGCAGCCAACCCCAGGGCGAGCAGTACTTC.

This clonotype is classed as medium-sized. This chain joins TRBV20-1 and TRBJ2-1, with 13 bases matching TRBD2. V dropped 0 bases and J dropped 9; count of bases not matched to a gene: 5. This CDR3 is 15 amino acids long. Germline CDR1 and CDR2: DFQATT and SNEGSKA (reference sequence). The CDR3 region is CSARDPGLAGPEQFF. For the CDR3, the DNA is TGCAGTGCTAGAGACCCGGGACTAGCGGGACCTGAGCAGTTCTTC.

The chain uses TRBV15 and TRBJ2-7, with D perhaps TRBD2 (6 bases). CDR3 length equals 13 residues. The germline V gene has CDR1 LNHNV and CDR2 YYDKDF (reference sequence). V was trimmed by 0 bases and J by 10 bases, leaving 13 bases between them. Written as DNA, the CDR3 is TGTGCCACCAGCAGAGATCTCTCGGAGGGCCAGTACTTC. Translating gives CATSRDLSEGQYF.

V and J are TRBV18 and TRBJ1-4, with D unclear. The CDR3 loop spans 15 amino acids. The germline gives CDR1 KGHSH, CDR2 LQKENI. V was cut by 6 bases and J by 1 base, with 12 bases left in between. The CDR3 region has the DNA TGTGCCAGCTCCCCAGGCGCGGGAACTAATGAAAAACTGTTTTTT. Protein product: CASSPGAGTNEKLFF.

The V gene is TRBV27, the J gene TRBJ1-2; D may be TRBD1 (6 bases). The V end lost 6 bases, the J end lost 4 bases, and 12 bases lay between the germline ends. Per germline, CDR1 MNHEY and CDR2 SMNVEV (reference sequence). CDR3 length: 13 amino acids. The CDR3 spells CASRKGGGYGYTF. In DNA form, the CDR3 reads TGTGCCAGCAGAAAAGGGGGAGGCTATGGCTACACCTTC.

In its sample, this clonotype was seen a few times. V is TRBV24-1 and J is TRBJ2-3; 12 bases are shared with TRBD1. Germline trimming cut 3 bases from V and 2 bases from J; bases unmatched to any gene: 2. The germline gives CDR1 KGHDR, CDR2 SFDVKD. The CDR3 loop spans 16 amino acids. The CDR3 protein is CATSDPGQGATDTQYF. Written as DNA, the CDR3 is TGTGCCACCAGTGATCCGGGACAGGGGGCCACAGATACGCAGTATTTT.

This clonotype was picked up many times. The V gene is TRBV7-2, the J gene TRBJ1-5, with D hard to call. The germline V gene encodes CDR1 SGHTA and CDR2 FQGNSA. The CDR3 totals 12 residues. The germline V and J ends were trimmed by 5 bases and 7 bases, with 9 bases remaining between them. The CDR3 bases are TGTGCCAGCAGCGCCTTTGACCAGCCCCAGCATTTT. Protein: CASSAFDQPQHF. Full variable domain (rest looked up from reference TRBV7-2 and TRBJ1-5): GAGVSQSPSNKVTEKGKDVELRCDPISGHTALYWYRQSLGQGLEFLIYFQGNSAPDKSGLPSDRFSAERTGGSVSTLTIQRTQQEDSAVYLCASSAFDQPQHFGDGTRLSIL.